This T cell receptor (beta chain) comes out of a study of blood T cell repertoires in COVID-19. Original analysis: Reference gene primer amplification gave nucleated cell count estimates. Sequenced by immunoSEQ multiplex PCR; TCRdb stores in-frame clones only, minus some. V, J and clone size were drawn from that table, and D and trimming were deduced from the DNA. Among 68,000 or so clones listed, about 90% were seen once. Trimming cost V 0 bases and J 1 base; bases outside gene matches: 3. CDR1 is MGHRA and CDR2 is YSYEKL in the germline V gene. There are 17 residues in the CDR3. The sequence derives from a man aged 45-65 years with COVID-19, enrolled during active disease. The specimen was peripheral blood. The chain combines TRBV4-1 with TRBJ2-2; 9 bases are a match to TRBD1. The CDR3 here is CASSQERTGENTGELFF. In nucleotides, the CDR3 is TGCGCCAGCAGCCAAGAGAGGACAGGGGAGAACACCGGGGAGCTGTTTTTT.